The 27 T cell receptor beta chains given below trace back to one sample, sequenced in a study of tumor-infiltrating lymphocytes in primary liver carcinoma. With a constant-region primer, TCR beta cDNA was made from approximately 510 ng of total RNA. Construction of TCR beta libraries relied on three successive nested multiplex PCR rounds employing slightly modified ARM-PCR. Investigators reported that the first two PCR rounds, at approximately 11 cycles each, used TRBV1-TRBV30 forward primers with a C-beta reverse primer. TCRdb ran MiXCR on the multiplex PCR reads and lists one entry per CDR3 protein. This table holds 150,000 to 200,000 distinct CDR3 sequences, around four fifths found once. Both RNA and DNA were isolated together from around 20-30 mg of bulk tissue that had not been sorted. The sequencing input was tumor tissue from primary liver carcinoma. All receptors come from a man aged 40-50 years with primary liver carcinoma and hepatitis B virus infection.

Turning to this clonotype: Given a much more abundant clone one base away, this may be a read error. V usage is TRBV5-1 and J usage is TRBJ2-1; a weak D match, TRBD2 (6 bases). Trimming took 2 bases from V and 4 from J, leaving 10 bases between them. Looked up from germline, CDR1 is SGHRS and CDR2 is YFSETQ. This CDR3 region has 14 residues. This chain's CDR3 is CASSLSSGYNEQFF. CDR3 in DNA: TGCGCCAGCAGCTTAAGTAGCGGATACAATGAGCAGTTCTTC.

Concerning this clonotype: The germline gene is not matched at one end of the junction; a read error may be the cause. The chain employs TRBV6-1 and TRBJ2-7, with TRBD2 identical over 7 bases. This CDR3 comprises 17 residues. Germline V gene lookup returns CDR1 MNHNS and CDR2 SASEGT. CDR3 DNA sequence: TGTGTCAGCAGTGAATCGGGGAGGGCTAGCGGCTCCTGCGAGCAGTACTTC. Its translation is CVSSESGRASGSCEQYF.

Of note for this clonotype: One end of the junction does not line up with germline, which may come from a read error. The gene calls are TRBV12-3 or TRBV12-4 and TRBJ2-1; D unclear. The CDR3 has 13 amino acids. In DNA, the CDR3 is TGTGCCAGCCAATTTTGCGAAGGCAATAAGCAGTTCTTC. Translated: CASQFCEGNKQFF.

This clonotype has only a few counts. The junction does not match germline at one end; this may be a read error. The chain links TRBV6-1 to TRBJ2-1; TRBD1 is a possible D gene (6 bases). Germline values: CDR1 MNHNS, CDR2 SASEGT. The CDR3 runs 14 residues. CDR3 in DNA: TGTGCCAGCATCCTCGGGGACATTAACAATGAGCAGTTATTC. Its protein product is CASILGDINNEQLF.

Comment on this clonotype: A read error may produce the germline difference seen at one junction end. J is TRBJ2-2 and V is TRBV12-3 or TRBV12-4, with D hard to call. The CDR3 totals 16 residues. The CDR3 protein is CASSPRRRTNTEELFF. CDR3 bases: TGTGCCAGTAGTCCCCGGCGGCGGACGAACACCGAGGAGCTGTTTTTT.

As regards this clonotype: The junction and the germline gene differ at one end; a read error may be behind it. The chain links TRBV5-1 to TRBJ1-2, with no clear D. This CDR3 has 13 amino acids. CDR1 and CDR2 (germline): SGHRS, YFSETQ. CDR3 sequence: CASTLLSDYDYTF. The CDR3, as DNA: TGCGCCAGCACCTTGCTGTCGGACTATGACTACACCTTC. Supplemented by reference TRBV5-1 and TRBJ1-2, the full variable domain reads KAGVTQTPRYLIKTRGQQVTLSCSPISGHRSVSWYQQTPGQGLQFLFEYFSETQRNKGNFPGRFSGRQFSNSRSEMNVSTLELGDSALYLCASTLLSDYDYTFGSGTRLTVV.

Regarding this clonotype: In this CDR3 the conserved last residue, phenylalanine or tryptophan, is missing, so a read error is likely. V is TRBV10-3 and J is TRBJ1-1; 8 nucleotides match TRBD1. Unmatched junction bases numbered 9, after V lost 6 bases and J lost 0 bases. Germline V gives CDR1 ENHRY, CDR2 SYGVKD. This CDR3 has 16 amino acids. The CDR3 region is CAIRGRSQGVNTEAFS. The CDR3 nucleotides read TGTGCCATCAGGGGGAGGTCACAGGGGGTGAACACTGAAGCTTTCTCT.

Details on this clonotype: Relative to the germline gene, one junction end is altered; a read error may explain this. The chain carries TRBV12-3 or TRBV12-4 and TRBJ1-4; D not resolved. The CDR3 covers 14 residues. As DNA, the CDR3 is TGTGTCAGCAGTTTGGCAGTGCTTAATGAAAAACTGTTCTTT. Translation gives CVSSLAVLNEKLFF.

The chain employs TRBV11-2 and TRBJ2-1; the D is unclear. From germline, CDR1 is SGHAT and CDR2 FQNNGV. CDR3 length equals 14 residues. V was trimmed by 7 bases and J by 5 bases, leaving 15 bases between them. CDR3 in amino acids: CASTPDVDHNEQFF. The CDR3 DNA reads as TGTGCCAGCACCCCCGATGTCGACCACAATGAGCAGTTCTTC.

Regarding this clonotype: This likely comes from a read error, as the CDR3 has no conserved phenylalanine or tryptophan at its end. The genes are TRBV4-2 and TRBJ2-1, with TRBD2 matching over 8 bases. The CDR3 loop spans 15 amino acids. CDR1 LGHNA and CDR2 YNFKEQ come from the germline V gene. V was pared by 2 bases and J by 5 bases, with 5 bases of the junction left unmatched. The CDR3 nucleotides read TGTGCCAGCAGCCAAACTAGCGGACTTCACAATGAGCAGTTCTTA. Its translation: CASSQTSGLHNEQFL.

On this clonotype: A much larger clone differs from this one at a single base, so this may be a read error. The chain uses TRBV29-1 and TRBJ2-2; unclear D gene. Trimming removed 4 bases at V and 3 bases at J, with 15 bases between. Germline V CDR1 and CDR2: SQVTM, ANQGSEA. This CDR3 has 15 amino acids. CDR3 in amino acids: CSVVVGIMDTGELFF. The DNA of the CDR3 is TGCAGCGTTGTAGTGGGAATCATGGACACCGGGGAGCTGTTTTTT.

A note on this clonotype: A junction end diverges from the germline sequence, so it may reflect a read error. The chain uses TRBV7-8 and TRBJ2-5; D possibly corresponds to TRBD1 (6 bases). The germline V gene encodes CDR1 SGHVS and CDR2 FQNEAQ. This CDR3 has 14 residues. The CDR3 sequence: CTSSRDRGIETQYF. As DNA, the CDR3 is TGTACCAGCAGCAGGGATAGGGGGATTGAGACCCAGTACTTC.

In the case of this clonotype: This may be a read error, as it is one base from a much larger clone. The rearrangement links TRBV28 to TRBJ2-7; 8 bases align to TRBD1. CDR1 is MDHEN and CDR2 is SYDVKM in the germline V gene. This CDR3 has 16 residues. The CDR3 is CASSPPGQGQRGEHYF. The CDR3 DNA reads TGTGCCAGCAGCCCCCCCGGACAGGGTCAAAGGGGCGAGCATTACTTC.

With regard to this clonotype: Given the absence of the conserved phenylalanine or tryptophan at the CDR3 end, a read error is likely. This chain uses TRBV29-1 with TRBJ1-1, with no clear D. CDR1 is SQVTM and CDR2 is ANQGSEA in the germline V gene. The CDR3 contains 15 residues. Here the CDR3 reads CRVGSGWGMNTVAFY. CDR3 DNA: TGCAGAGTTGGATCCGGGTGGGGTATGAACACTGTAGCTTTCTAT.

As concerns this clonotype: One end of the junction does not line up with germline, which may come from a read error. V and J are TRBV29-1 and TRBJ2-5; TRBD2 aligns across 13 bases. The CDR3 totals 15 residues. Germline V gene sequence: CDR1 SQVTM, CDR2 ANQGSEA. The CDR3 reads CSVRTSGSWAEAQCF. CDR3 DNA: TGCAGTGTTCGGACTAGCGGGAGTTGGGCAGAGGCCCAGTGCTTC.

This chain connects TRBV29-1 to TRBJ2-5; 12 nucleotides match TRBD2. Trimming at V came to 6 bases and at J to 4 bases, leaving 12 bases not matched to a gene. Germline V gives CDR1 SQVTM, CDR2 ANQGSEA. The CDR3 sequence is 16 residues long. CDR3 DNA sequence: TGCAGCGTCTACGCGACTCCGGGACTAGCGGGAGAGACCCAGTACTTC. This codes for CSVYATPGLAGETQYF.

For this clonotype: A read error is likely, as this CDR3 ends without the conserved phenylalanine or tryptophan. The limits of the CDR3 on the DNA are not certain, so only TCRdb's listed CDR3 is given. The rearrangement links TRBV6-6 to TRBJ2-7; TRBD2 is taken as the D call from the table, unchecked against the DNA. The CDR3 length equals 16 residues, ends included. Germline lookup yields CDR1 MNHNY and CDR2 SVGAGI (reference sequence). The chain's CDR3 is CASSYSGTSGDYELYL.

The rearrangement uses TRBV11-2 and TRBJ2-6; D is possibly TRBD1 (6 bases). The CDR3 runs to 16 residues. Germline-derived CDR1 and CDR2 are SGHAT and FQNNGV. V was cut by 10 bases and J by 2 bases, with 18 bases left in between. DNA for the CDR3: TGTGCCAACATCTTAACAGGGAGAGCTGGGGCCAACGTCCTGACTTTC. This codes for CANILTGRAGANVLTF.

Note on this clonotype: Germline is not matched at one junction end, which may reflect a read error. V usage is TRBV6-2 or TRBV6-3 and J usage is TRBJ2-7; 7 nucleotides agree with TRBD2. Germline V lookup: CDR1 MNHEY, CDR2 SVGEGT. The CDR3 has 15 amino acids. The CDR3 region has the DNA TGTGCCTGCAGTTATAAGCCTAGCGGCTCCTACGAGCGGTATTTC. This sequence encodes CACSYKPSGSYERYF.

Remarks on this clonotype: The junction and the germline gene differ at one end; a read error may be behind it. The gene calls are TRBV4-3 and TRBJ2-1; D possibly corresponds to TRBD1 (6 bases). Germline lookup yields CDR1 LGHNA and CDR2 YSLEER. This CDR3 has 17 residues. Here the CDR3 reads CASSQLTGKLSYQEQLF. In DNA form, the CDR3 reads TGCGCCAGCAGCCAATTGACAGGCAAACTCTCCTACCAAGAGCAGTTGTTC.

Details on this clonotype: One junction end disagrees with the germline gene, perhaps due to a read error. The chain uses TRBV28 and TRBJ2-7; 7 nucleotides match TRBD1. The V gene's germline CDR1 is MDHEN and CDR2 SYDVKM. The CDR3 covers 15 residues. CDR3 amino acids: CAGSLWDSHSYEQYF. The CDR3 nucleotides are TGTGCCGGCAGTTTATGGGACAGCCACTCCTACGAGCAGTACTTC. The full variable domain, its missing parts supplied by reference TRBV28 and TRBJ2-7, is DVKVTQSSRYLVKRTGEKVFLECVQDMDHENMFWYRQDPGLGLRLIYFSYDVKMKEKGDIPEGYSVSREKKERFSLILESASTNQTSMYLCAGSLWDSHSYEQYFGPGTRLTVT.

The chain combines TRBV6-6 with TRBJ1-1; 8 positions match TRBD1. The ends lost 8 bases at V and 1 base at J; junction bases unmatched: 12. The CDR3 contains 16 residues. Germline CDR1 reads MNHNY; CDR2 reads SVGAGI (reference sequence). The CDR3 sequence is CASCIFITGGNTEAFF. The CDR3 bases are TGTGCCAGCTGCATATTTATCACAGGGGGGAACACTGAAGCTTTCTTT.

As for this clonotype: Sequence at one end of the junction differs from germline and may be a read error. The genes are TRBV4-3 and TRBJ1-2; D might be TRBD1 (6 bases). The germline V gene encodes CDR1 LGHNA and CDR2 YSLEER. The CDR3 sequence is 15 residues long. In DNA, the CDR3 is TGCACCAGCAGCCAGGATACGCGGGGGCCTCATGGCTACACCTTC. Translated: CTSSQDTRGPHGYTF.

Regarding this clonotype: A single base separates this from a much larger clone, so it may be a read error. The chain uses TRBV28 and TRBJ1-1; D not resolved. The CDR3 runs 13 residues. The germline V gene has CDR1 MDHEN and CDR2 SYDVKM. V lost 3 bases and J 6 bases, leaving 11 bases between the germline ends. This CDR3 reads CASSLSRLAEAFF. The CDR3 nucleotides are TGTGCCAGCAGTTTGAGCCGGCTCGCTGAAGCTTTCTTT.

In its sample, this clonotype was seen once. A read error is possible here, since a much larger clone lies one base away. This chain uses TRBV30 with TRBJ1-3; D is perhaps TRBD1 (5 bases). Germline CDR1 reads GTSNPN; CDR2 reads SVGIG (reference sequence). This CDR3 comprises 14 residues. The CDR3 sequence: CAWMPGISGYTIYF. Here the CDR3 DNA reads TGTGCCTGGATGCCAGGGATCTCTGGATACACCATATATTTT.

Of note for this clonotype: A single base separates this from a much larger clone, so it may be a read error. J is TRBJ2-5 and V is TRBV5-1; D is perhaps TRBD1 or TRBD2 (5 bases each). The CDR3 contains 14 residues. Looked up from germline, CDR1 is SGHRS and CDR2 is YFSETQ. The CDR3 loop reads CASRLGTVQETQYF. As DNA, the CDR3 is TGCGCCAGCAGATTGGGGACGGTCCAAGAGACCCAGTACTTC.

The gene calls are TRBV11-2 and TRBJ2-1, with a possible D match to TRBD2 (6 bases). Trimming stripped 11 bases from V and 1 base from J, with 18 bases between. The CDR3 consists of 15 residues. CDR1 SGHAT and CDR2 FQNNGV come from the germline V gene. This CDR3 reads CAGNPGTSSYNEQFF. DNA of the CDR3: TGTGCCGGTAACCCCGGGACTTCTTCCTACAATGAGCAGTTCTTC.